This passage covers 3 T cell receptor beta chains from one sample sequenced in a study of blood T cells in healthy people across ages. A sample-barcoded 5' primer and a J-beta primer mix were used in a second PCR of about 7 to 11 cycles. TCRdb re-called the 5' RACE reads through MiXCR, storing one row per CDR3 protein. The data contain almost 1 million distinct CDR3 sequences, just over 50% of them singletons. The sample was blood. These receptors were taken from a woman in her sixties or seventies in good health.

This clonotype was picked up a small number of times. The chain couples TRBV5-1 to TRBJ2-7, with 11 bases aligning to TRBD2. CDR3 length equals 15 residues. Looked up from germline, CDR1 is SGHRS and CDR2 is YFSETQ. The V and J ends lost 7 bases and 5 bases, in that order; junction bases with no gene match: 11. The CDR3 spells CASGLVSGRADEQYF. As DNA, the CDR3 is TGCGCCAGCGGCCTGGTTAGCGGGAGGGCCGACGAGCAGTACTTC.

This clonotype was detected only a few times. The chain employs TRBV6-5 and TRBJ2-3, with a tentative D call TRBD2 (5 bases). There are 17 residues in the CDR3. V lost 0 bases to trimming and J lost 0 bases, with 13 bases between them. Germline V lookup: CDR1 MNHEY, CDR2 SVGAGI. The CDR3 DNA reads TGTGCCAGCAGTTACTCTTGGGCAGCGGCTAGCACAGATACGCAGTATTTT. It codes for CASSYSWAAASTDTQYF.

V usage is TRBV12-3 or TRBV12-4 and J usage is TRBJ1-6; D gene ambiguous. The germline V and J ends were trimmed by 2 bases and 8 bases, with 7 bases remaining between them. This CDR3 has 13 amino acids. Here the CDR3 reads CASSLMEDSPLHF. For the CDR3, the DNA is TGTGCCAGCAGTTTAATGGAAGATTCACCCCTCCACTTT.